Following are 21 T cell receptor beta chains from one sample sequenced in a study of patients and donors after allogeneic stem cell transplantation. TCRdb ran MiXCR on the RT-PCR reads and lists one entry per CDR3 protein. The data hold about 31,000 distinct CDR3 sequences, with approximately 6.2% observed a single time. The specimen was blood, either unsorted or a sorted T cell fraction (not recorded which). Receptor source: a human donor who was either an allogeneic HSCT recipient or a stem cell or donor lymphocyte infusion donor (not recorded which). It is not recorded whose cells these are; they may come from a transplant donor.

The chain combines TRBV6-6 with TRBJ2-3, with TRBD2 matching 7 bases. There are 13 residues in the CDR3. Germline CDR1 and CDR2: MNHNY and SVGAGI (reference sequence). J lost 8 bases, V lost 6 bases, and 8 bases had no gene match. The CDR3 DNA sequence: TGTGCCAGCAGCCACCCCGCTAGCGGTACGCAGTATTTT. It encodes CASSHPASGTQYF.

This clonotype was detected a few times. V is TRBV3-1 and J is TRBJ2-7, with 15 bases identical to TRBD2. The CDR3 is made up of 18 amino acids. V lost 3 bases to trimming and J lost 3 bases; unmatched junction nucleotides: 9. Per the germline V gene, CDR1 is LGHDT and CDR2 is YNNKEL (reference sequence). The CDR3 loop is CASSQAGLAGGPVYEQYF. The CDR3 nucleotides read TGTGCCAGCAGCCAGGCCGGACTAGCGGGAGGGCCTGTCTACGAGCAGTACTTC.

In nucleotides, the CDR3 is TGTGCCAGCAGCTTAGAGGCGGCAAAAGAGACCCAGTACTTC. Encoded protein: CASSLEAAKETQYF. This chain connects TRBV11-1 to TRBJ2-5, with D uncertain. Looked up from germline, CDR1 is SGHAT and CDR2 is FQDESV (reference sequence). CDR3 length equals 14 residues. V was trimmed by 1 base and J by 3 bases, leaving 9 bases between them.

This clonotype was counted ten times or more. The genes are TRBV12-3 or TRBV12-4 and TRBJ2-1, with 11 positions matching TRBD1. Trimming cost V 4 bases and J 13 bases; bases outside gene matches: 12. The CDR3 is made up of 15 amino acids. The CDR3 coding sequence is TGTGCCAGCAGTTACTCTTCCGGGACAGGGGGATTACAGTTCTTC. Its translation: CASSYSSGTGGLQFF.

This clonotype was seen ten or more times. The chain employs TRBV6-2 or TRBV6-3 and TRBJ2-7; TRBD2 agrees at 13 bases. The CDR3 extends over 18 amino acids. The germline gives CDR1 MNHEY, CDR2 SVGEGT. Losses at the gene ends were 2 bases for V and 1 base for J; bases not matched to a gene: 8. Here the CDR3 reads CASSYPPRTSGSSYEQYF. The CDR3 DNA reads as TGTGCCAGCAGTTACCCCCCCCGGACTAGCGGGAGTTCCTACGAGCAGTACTTC.

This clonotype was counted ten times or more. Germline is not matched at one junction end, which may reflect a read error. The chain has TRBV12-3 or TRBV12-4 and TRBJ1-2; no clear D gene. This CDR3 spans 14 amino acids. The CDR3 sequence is CASSLTTMRSGHTF. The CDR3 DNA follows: TGTGCCAGCAGTTTAACAACAATGAGGAGTGGCCACACCTTC.

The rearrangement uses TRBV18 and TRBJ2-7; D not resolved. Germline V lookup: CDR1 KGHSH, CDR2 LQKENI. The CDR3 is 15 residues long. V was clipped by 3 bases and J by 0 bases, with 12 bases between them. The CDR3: CASSPFGGRSYEQYF. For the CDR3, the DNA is TGTGCCAGCTCACCTTTTGGCGGACGCTCCTACGAGCAGTACTTC.

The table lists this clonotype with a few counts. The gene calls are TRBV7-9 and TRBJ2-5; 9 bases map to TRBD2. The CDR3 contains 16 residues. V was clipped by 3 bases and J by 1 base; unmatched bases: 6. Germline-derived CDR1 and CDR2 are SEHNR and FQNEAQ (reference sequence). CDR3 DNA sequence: TGTGCCAGCAGCTTTGGTCGCGGGAGGGCCCAAGAGACCCAGTACTTC. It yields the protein CASSFGRGRAQETQYF.

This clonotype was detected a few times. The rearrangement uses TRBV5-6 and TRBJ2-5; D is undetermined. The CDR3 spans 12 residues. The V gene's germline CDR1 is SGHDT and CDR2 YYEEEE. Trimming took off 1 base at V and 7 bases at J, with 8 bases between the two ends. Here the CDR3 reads CASSLSLGTQYF. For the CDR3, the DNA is TGTGCCAGCAGCTTGTCCCTGGGGACCCAGTACTTC.

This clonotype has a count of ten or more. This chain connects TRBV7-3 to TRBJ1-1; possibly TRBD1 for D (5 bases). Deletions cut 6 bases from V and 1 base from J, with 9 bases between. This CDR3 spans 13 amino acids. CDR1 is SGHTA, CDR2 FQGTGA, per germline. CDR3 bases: TGTGCCAGCAGGAGACAGCCGAACACTGAAGCTTTCTTT. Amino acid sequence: CASRRQPNTEAFF.

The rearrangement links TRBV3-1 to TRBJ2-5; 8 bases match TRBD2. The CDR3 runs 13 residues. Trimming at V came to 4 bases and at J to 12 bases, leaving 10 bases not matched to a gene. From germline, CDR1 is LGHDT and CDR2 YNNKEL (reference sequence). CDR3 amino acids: CASSRTSGPREYF. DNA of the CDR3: TGTGCCAGCAGCCGCACTAGCGGCCCTAGGGAGTACTTC.

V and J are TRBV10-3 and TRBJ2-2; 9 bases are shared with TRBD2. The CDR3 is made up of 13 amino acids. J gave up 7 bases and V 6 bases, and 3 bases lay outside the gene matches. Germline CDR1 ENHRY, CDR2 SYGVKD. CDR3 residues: CAIRAGGIGELFF. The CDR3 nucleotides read TGTGCCATCAGGGCGGGAGGGATCGGGGAGCTGTTTTTT.

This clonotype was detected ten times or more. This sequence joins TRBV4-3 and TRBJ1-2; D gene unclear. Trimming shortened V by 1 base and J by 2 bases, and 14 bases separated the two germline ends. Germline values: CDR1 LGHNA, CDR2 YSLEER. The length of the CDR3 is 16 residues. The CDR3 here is CASSQGPLAENYGYTF. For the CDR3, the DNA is TGCGCCAGCAGCCAAGGGCCCCTGGCTGAAAACTATGGCTACACCTTC.

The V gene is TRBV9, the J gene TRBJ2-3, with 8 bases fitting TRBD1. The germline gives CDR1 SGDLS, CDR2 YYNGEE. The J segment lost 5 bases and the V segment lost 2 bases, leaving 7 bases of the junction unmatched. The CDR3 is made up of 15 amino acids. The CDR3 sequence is CASSVGPGGQDTQYF. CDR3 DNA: TGTGCCAGCAGCGTTGGTCCAGGGGGCCAAGATACGCAGTATTTT.

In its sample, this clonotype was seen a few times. CDR3 in amino acids: CSEIQGSNEKLFF. The CDR3 DNA is TGCAGTGAGATACAGGGATCTAATGAAAAACTGTTTTTT. This chain uses TRBV20-1 with TRBJ1-4; maybe TRBD1 (6 bases). Germline values: CDR1 DFQATT, CDR2 SNEGSKA (reference sequence). Trimming took 7 bases from V and 3 from J, leaving 12 bases between them. CDR3 length: 13 amino acids.

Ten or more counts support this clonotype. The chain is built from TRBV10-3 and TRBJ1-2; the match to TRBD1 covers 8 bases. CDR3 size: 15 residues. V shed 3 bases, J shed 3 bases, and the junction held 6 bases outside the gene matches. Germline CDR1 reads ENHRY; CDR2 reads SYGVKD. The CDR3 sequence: CAISEWTGSDYGYTF. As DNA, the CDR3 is TGTGCCATCAGTGAATGGACAGGGTCGGACTATGGCTACACCTTC.

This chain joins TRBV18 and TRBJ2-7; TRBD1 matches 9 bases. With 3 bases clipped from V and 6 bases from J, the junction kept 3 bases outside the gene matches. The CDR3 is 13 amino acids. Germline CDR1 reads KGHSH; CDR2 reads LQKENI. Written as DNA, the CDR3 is TGTGCCAGCTCACCGCGGGACAGGGCCGAGCAGTACTTC. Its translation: CASSPRDRAEQYF. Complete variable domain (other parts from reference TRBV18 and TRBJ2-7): NAGVMQNPRHLVRRRGQEARLRCSPMKGHSHVYWYRQLPEEGLKFMVYLQKENIIDESGMPKERFSAEFPKEGPSILRIQQVVRGDSAAYFCASSPRDRAEQYFGPGTRLTVT.

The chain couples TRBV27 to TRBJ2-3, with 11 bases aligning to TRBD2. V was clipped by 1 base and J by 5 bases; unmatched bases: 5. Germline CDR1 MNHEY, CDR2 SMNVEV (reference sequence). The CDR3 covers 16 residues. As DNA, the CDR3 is TGTGCCAGCAGTTTATTGCTAGCGGGAGGTTTAGATACGCAGTATTTT. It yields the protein CASSLLLAGGLDTQYF.

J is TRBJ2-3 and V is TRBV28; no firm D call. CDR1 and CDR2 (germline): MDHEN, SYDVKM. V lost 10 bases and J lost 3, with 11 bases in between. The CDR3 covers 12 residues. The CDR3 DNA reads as TGTGCCACCAAGGACCATACAGATACGCAGTATTTT. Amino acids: CATKDHTDTQYF.

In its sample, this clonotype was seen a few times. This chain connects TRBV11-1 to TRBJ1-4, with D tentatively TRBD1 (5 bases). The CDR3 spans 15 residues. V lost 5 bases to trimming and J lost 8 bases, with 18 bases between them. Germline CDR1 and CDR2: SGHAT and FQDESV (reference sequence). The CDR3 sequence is CASSRGGTRREKLFF. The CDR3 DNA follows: TGTGCCAGCAGCCGAGGTGGGACTCGAAGAGAAAAACTGTTTTTT.

The DNA for the CDR3 is TGTGCCAGCAGTCCTAAGGTAACTAGCGGAGAGTATTTT. The encoded protein is CASSPKVTSGEYF. The chain joins TRBV27 to TRBJ2-3, with TRBD2 matching over 8 bases. CDR3 length equals 13 residues. Germline V gene sequence: CDR1 MNHEY, CDR2 SMNVEV (reference sequence). V dropped 5 bases and J dropped 13; count of bases not matched to a gene: 11.